These T cell receptor beta chains were read from a single sample in a study of CD8 T cells in ankylosing spondylitis. TCRdb passed the 5' RACE reads through MiXCR, listing each CDR3 protein once. The table has about 270,000 distinct CDR3 sequences, 30% to 35% seen once. Sequenced sample: blood, either unsorted or a sorted T cell fraction (not recorded which). Source of these receptors: a male donor with ankylosing spondylitis or in good health (not recorded which). Each CDR3 is given with its conserved first and last residue. D genes are given only for firm matches. For some rows the clone size is stated as once, few or many, or as a class when expanded; others skip it.

V gene: TRBV6-1
clone size: NA
J gene: TRBJ2-7
D gene: TRBD1
CDR3 protein: CASSLGTGAPYEQYF
CDR3 DNA: TGTGCCAGCAGTCTAGGGACAGGGGCTCCCTACGAGCAGTACTTC

V gene: TRBV20-1
clone size: NA
J gene: TRBJ1-6
D gene: TRBD1
CDR3 protein: CSARDGSRGQNSPLHF
CDR3 DNA: TGCAGTGCTAGAGATGGTAGCAGGGGGCAAAATTCACCCCTCCACTTT

V gene: TRBV6-5
clone size: NA
J gene: TRBJ2-7
D gene: NA
CDR3 protein: CASSYATDGYEQYF
CDR3 DNA: TGTGCCAGCAGTTACGCAACCGACGGCTACGAGCAGTACTTC

V gene: TRBV11-2
clone size: NA
J gene: TRBJ2-7
D gene: TRBD1
CDR3 protein: CASSLVGTGSYEQYF
CDR3 DNA: TGTGCCAGCAGCTTAGTCGGGACAGGCTCCTACGAGCAGTACTTC

V gene: TRBV7-9
clone size: NA
J gene: TRBJ1-5
D gene: TRBD1
CDR3 protein: CASTLGGTGYQPQHF
CDR3 DNA: TGTGCCAGCACCTTAGGTGGGACAGGGTACCAGCCCCAGCATTTT

V gene: TRBV5-1
clone size: NA
J gene: TRBJ2-2
D gene: NA
CDR3 protein: CASSLTEPGELFF
CDR3 DNA: TGCGCCAGCAGCCTGACGGAACCCGGGGAGCTGTTTTTT

V gene: TRBV5-1
clone size: NA
J gene: TRBJ2-3
D gene: NA
CDR3 protein: CASSLEVGTDTQYF
CDR3 DNA: TGCGCCAGCAGCTTGGAAGTCGGCACAGATACGCAGTATTTT

V gene: TRBV12-3/TRBV12-4
clone size: few
J gene: TRBJ2-5
D gene: NA
CDR3 protein: CASTNQGGSQETQYF
CDR3 DNA: TGTGCCAGCACGAACCAGGGGGGAAGCCAAGAGACCCAGTACTTC

V gene: TRBV3-1
clone size: NA
J gene: TRBJ2-6
D gene: NA
CDR3 protein: CASNAGLTRSGANVLTF
CDR3 DNA: TGTGCCAGCAACGCGGGATTAACTCGCTCTGGGGCCAACGTCCTGACTTTC

V gene: TRBV15
clone size: NA
J gene: TRBJ2-3
D gene: TRBD2
CDR3 protein: CATRILAGTDTQYF
CDR3 DNA: TGTGCCACACGCATACTAGCGGGCACAGATACGCAGTATTTT

V gene: TRBV20-1
clone size: NA
J gene: TRBJ2-1
D gene: NA
CDR3 protein: CSARRGGVNEQFF
CDR3 DNA: TGCAGTGCCAGGAGGGGGGGGGTGAATGAGCAGTTCTTC

V gene: TRBV29-1
clone size: NA
J gene: TRBJ2-7
D gene: NA
CDR3 protein: CSVAPGTVSYEQYF
CDR3 DNA: TGCAGCGTTGCGCCCGGGACGGTCTCCTACGAGCAGTACTTC

V gene: TRBV12-3/TRBV12-4
clone size: NA
J gene: TRBJ2-2
D gene: NA
CDR3 protein: CASREGFPIGELFF
CDR3 DNA: TGTGCCAGCAGAGAAGGGTTCCCCATCGGGGAGCTGTTTTTT

V gene: TRBV20-1
clone size: NA
J gene: TRBJ2-3
D gene: TRBD2
CDR3 protein: CSALKRGYTDTQYF
CDR3 DNA: TGCAGTGCCCTAAAGCGGGGTTACACAGATACGCAGTATTTT

V gene: TRBV12-3/TRBV12-4
clone size: NA
J gene: TRBJ1-1
D gene: NA
CDR3 protein: CASSLVGVENTEAFF
CDR3 DNA: TGTGCCAGCAGTTTAGTAGGGGTAGAGAACACTGAAGCTTTCTTT

V gene: TRBV10-3
clone size: many
J gene: TRBJ2-1
D gene: TRBD1
CDR3 protein: CAISEPGTGIYNEQFF
CDR3 DNA: TGTGCCATCAGTGAACCCGGGACAGGGATCTACAATGAGCAGTTCTTC

V gene: TRBV5-6
clone size: NA
J gene: TRBJ1-3
D gene: NA
CDR3 protein: CASSSTGAEGNTIYF
CDR3 DNA: TGTGCCAGCAGCTCGACAGGAGCGGAAGGAAACACCATATATTTT

V gene: TRBV12-3/TRBV12-4
clone size: many
J gene: TRBJ2-3
D gene: NA
CDR3 protein: CASSSGGDTQYF
CDR3 DNA: TGTGCCAGCAGTTCCGGTGGAGATACGCAGTATTTT

V gene: TRBV12-3/TRBV12-4
clone size: NA
J gene: TRBJ1-6
D gene: NA
CDR3 protein: CASSLLNSPLHF
CDR3 DNA: TGTGCCAGCAGTTTACTTAATTCACCCCTCCACTTT

V gene: TRBV20-1
clone size: few
J gene: TRBJ2-1
D gene: NA
CDR3 protein: CSAFRVEQFF
CDR3 DNA: TGCAGTGCTTTCAGGGTTGAGCAGTTCTTC

V gene: TRBV10-3
clone size: NA
J gene: TRBJ2-2
D gene: TRBD1
CDR3 protein: CAIRETGVAGELFF
CDR3 DNA: TGTGCCATCAGGGAGACAGGGGTCGCCGGGGAGCTGTTTTTT

V gene: TRBV3-1
clone size: NA
J gene: TRBJ1-2
D gene: NA
CDR3 protein: CASSQDAGYTF
CDR3 DNA: TGTGCCAGCAGCCAAGACGCTGGCTACACCTTC

V gene: TRBV5-8
clone size: NA
J gene: TRBJ2-2
D gene: TRBD2
CDR3 protein: CASSSGLAGEHTGELFF
CDR3 DNA: TGTGCCAGCAGCTCGGGACTAGCGGGGGAACACACCGGGGAGCTGTTTTTT

V gene: TRBV20-1
clone size: NA
J gene: TRBJ1-1
D gene: NA
CDR3 protein: CSARGGVTEAFF
CDR3 DNA: TGCAGTGCTAGAGGAGGAGTCACTGAAGCTTTCTTT

V gene: TRBV5-5
clone size: NA
J gene: TRBJ1-4
D gene: NA
CDR3 protein: CASSLPREKLFF
CDR3 DNA: TGTGCCAGCAGCTTACCTCGAGAAAAACTGTTTTTT

V gene: TRBV12-3/TRBV12-4
clone size: NA
J gene: TRBJ2-5
D gene: NA
CDR3 protein: CASSLFSGTQYF
CDR3 DNA: TGTGCCAGCAGTCTCTTCAGCGGGACCCAGTACTTC

V gene: TRBV7-2
clone size: NA
J gene: TRBJ2-1
D gene: NA
CDR3 protein: CASSLVGRMNYNEQFF
CDR3 DNA: TGTGCCAGCAGCTTAGTAGGCCGGATGAACTACAATGAGCAGTTCTTC

V gene: TRBV28
clone size: few
J gene: TRBJ1-4
D gene: TRBD1
CDR3 protein: CASSSGGTGDEKLFF
CDR3 DNA: TGTGCCAGCAGTTCCGGAGGGACAGGGGACGAAAAACTGTTTTTT

V gene: TRBV20-1
clone size: few
J gene: TRBJ2-7
D gene: NA
CDR3 protein: CSASPGFGVEQYF
CDR3 DNA: TGCAGTGCTAGTCCCGGCTTTGGTGTCGAGCAGTACTTC

V gene: TRBV21-1
clone size: NA
J gene: TRBJ1-6
D gene: NA
CDR3 protein: CASNQTPQGSPLHF
CDR3 DNA: TGTGCCAGCAACCAAACGCCACAGGGTTCACCCCTCCACTTT

V gene: TRBV9
clone size: NA
J gene: TRBJ1-2
D gene: NA
CDR3 protein: CASSPRQHPLRGYGYTF
CDR3 DNA: TGTGCCAGCAGCCCTCGGCAGCATCCACTTCGGGGGTATGGCTACACCTTC

V gene: TRBV5-1
clone size: few
J gene: TRBJ2-2
D gene: TRBD1
CDR3 protein: CASSRKRDSTNTGELFF
CDR3 DNA: TGCGCCAGCAGCCGAAAAAGGGACAGCACGAACACCGGGGAGCTGTTTTTT

V gene: TRBV20-1
clone size: NA
J gene: TRBJ1-1
D gene: TRBD1
CDR3 protein: CRGTGNTEAFF
CDR3 DNA: TGCAGAGGGACAGGAAACACTGAAGCTTTCTTT

V gene: TRBV30
clone size: few
J gene: TRBJ2-7
D gene: NA
CDR3 protein: CAWRRGDEQYF
CDR3 DNA: TGTGCCTGGAGGCGGGGCGACGAGCAGTACTTC

V gene: TRBV20-1
clone size: few
J gene: TRBJ2-3
D gene: NA
CDR3 protein: CSATSTVADTQYF
CDR3 DNA: TGCAGTGCTACCTCGACAGTGGCAGATACGCAGTATTTT

V gene: TRBV7-9
clone size: NA
J gene: TRBJ1-1
D gene: NA
CDR3 protein: CASSSSWAEAFF
CDR3 DNA: TGTGCTAGCAGTTCGTCCTGGGCTGAAGCTTTCTTT

V gene: TRBV9
clone size: NA
J gene: TRBJ2-3
D gene: NA
CDR3 protein: CASSVGVGYTDTQYF
CDR3 DNA: TGTGCCAGCAGCGTAGGGGTCGGGTACACAGATACGCAGTATTTT

V gene: TRBV3-1
clone size: NA
J gene: TRBJ1-1
D gene: NA
CDR3 protein: CASSRSWGTNTEAFF
CDR3 DNA: TGTGCCAGCAGCCGCTCGTGGGGGACGAACACTGAAGCTTTCTTT

V gene: TRBV20-1
clone size: few
J gene: TRBJ2-1
D gene: TRBD2
CDR3 protein: CSARGLAGGDEQFF
CDR3 DNA: TGCAGTGCACGCGGACTAGCGGGGGGGGATGAGCAGTTCTTC

V gene: TRBV4-2
clone size: few
J gene: TRBJ2-7
D gene: TRBD1
CDR3 protein: CASSQEGQDYYEQYF
CDR3 DNA: TGTGCCAGCAGCCAAGAAGGACAGGATTACTACGAGCAGTACTTC

V gene: TRBV12-3/TRBV12-4
clone size: few
J gene: TRBJ2-7
D gene: TRBD1
CDR3 protein: CASSPGTGPYEQYF
CDR3 DNA: TGTGCCAGCAGTCCCGGGACAGGGCCCTACGAGCAGTACTTC

V gene: TRBV20-1
clone size: NA
J gene: TRBJ2-1
D gene: NA
CDR3 protein: CSGRKVDEQFF
CDR3 DNA: TGCAGTGGACGAAAGGTGGATGAGCAGTTCTTC

V gene: TRBV7-2
clone size: NA
J gene: TRBJ1-2
D gene: TRBD1
CDR3 protein: CASSPGTAHGYTF
CDR3 DNA: TGTGCCAGCAGCCCCGGGACAGCCCATGGCTACACCTTC

V gene: TRBV2
clone size: NA
J gene: TRBJ2-1
D gene: TRBD2
CDR3 protein: CATSKGRGDYNEQFF
CDR3 DNA: TGTGCCACTTCTAAGGGGCGGGGGGATTACAATGAGCAGTTCTTC

V gene: TRBV5-1
clone size: many
J gene: TRBJ2-3
D gene: TRBD2
CDR3 protein: CASTQTSARTDTQYF
CDR3 DNA: TGCGCCAGCACACAAACTAGCGCTCGCACAGATACGCAGTATTTT

V gene: TRBV5-1
clone size: NA
J gene: TRBJ2-7
D gene: NA
CDR3 protein: CASSLVPLGNREEVSGFEQYF
CDR3 DNA: TGCGCCAGCAGCTTGGTTCCATTAGGGAACAGGGAGGAAGTGAGTGGCTTCGAGCAGTACTTC